Listed below are T cell receptor beta chains from one sample, sequenced in a study of CD8 T cells in acute hepatitis C reinfection. Clones were read by immunoSEQ multiplex PCR, and TCRdb kept only the in-frame ones, dropping some. The sample lists 30,000 to 45,000 clones, approximately 85% occurring once. The source material was naive CD8+ T cells from PBMCs. The receptors stem from a woman younger than 30 who spontaneously cleared hepatitis C infection. Each CDR3 is given with its conserved first and last residue. A D gene is named only where the DNA matches it firmly. A clone size is listed for some rows: how often the clone was seen (once, few, many), or a class if it is expanded.

V,D,J,size,CDR3,DNA
TRBV12-5,TRBD1,TRBJ1-5,few,CASGLWTGGTSQPQHF,TGTGCTAGTGGTTTGTGGACAGGGGGGACCTCTCAGCCCCAGCATTTT
TRBV5-4,TRBD1,TRBJ2-3,-,CASTKVVQDSSGGTQYF,TGTGCCAGCACCAAAGTTGTACAGGATTCCTCAGGGGGAACGCAGTATTTT
TRBV7-9,-,TRBJ2-7,-,CASRGAGGGSYEQYF,TGTGCCAGCAGGGGAGCTGGAGGGGGCTCCTACGAGCAGTACTTC
TRBV7-9,TRBD2,TRBJ2-3,once,CASSRGGEQVPTDTQYF,TGTGCCAGCAGCCGGGGAGGGGAGCAAGTTCCCACAGATACGCAGTATTTT
TRBV9,TRBD1,TRBJ1-6,-,CASSEGQDPSPLHF,TGTGCCAGCAGCGAGGGACAGGACCCTTCACCCCTCCACTTT
TRBV5-1,-,TRBJ1-4,-,CASSLDPTGDWEKLFF,TGCGCCAGCAGCTTGGATCCGACAGGAGACTGGGAAAAACTGTTTTTT
TRBV29-1,TRBD1,TRBJ2-1,-,CSVPGQIDNPYNEQFF,TGCAGCGTTCCGGGACAGATAGACAACCCTTACAATGAGCAGTTCTTC
TRBV4-1,-,TRBJ2-7,-,CASSQTPPRPSFYEQYF,TGCGCCAGCAGCCAAACACCGCCGCGACCCTCATTCTACGAGCAGTACTTC
TRBV5-1,TRBD2,TRBJ2-1,-,CASSFPREGRGSYNEQFF,TGCGCCAGCAGCTTCCCCCGGGAGGGCCGAGGCTCCTACAATGAGCAGTTCTTC
TRBV5-4,TRBD2,TRBJ2-3,-,CASRLLAGGLWADTQYF,TGTGCCAGCAGGCTACTAGCGGGAGGGCTGTGGGCAGATACGCAGTATTTT
TRBV7-9,TRBD2,TRBJ2-4,-,CASSLLAEREEYIQYF,TGTGCCAGCAGCTTATTAGCCGAGCGGGAGGAATACATTCAGTACTTC
TRBV13,-,TRBJ2-7,-,CASSPQGGEQYF,TGTGCCAGCAGCCCCCAAGGGGGCGAGCAGTACTTC
TRBV6-1,-,TRBJ2-7,-,CASSEGTHVSYEQYF,TGTGCCAGCAGTGAAGGAACCCATGTCTCCTACGAGCAGTACTTC
TRBV27,-,TRBJ2-1,-,CASQKDSSEQFF,TGTGCCAGCCAAAAAGACAGTAGCGAGCAGTTCTTC
TRBV9,-,TRBJ1-5,-,CASSVGGGVNQPQHF,TGTGCCAGCAGCGTAGGAGGGGGAGTCAATCAGCCCCAGCATTTT
TRBV9,TRBD2,TRBJ2-1,-,CASSGSLAGAGNEQFF,TGTGCCAGCAGCGGATCACTAGCGGGAGCGGGAAATGAGCAGTTCTTC
TRBV7-3,-,TRBJ2-2,-,CASSLNAGPPLGGELFF,TGTGCCAGCAGCTTAAATGCGGGACCCCCCTTGGGCGGGGAGCTGTTTTTT
TRBV11-2,-,TRBJ2-1,once,CASNNGNEQFF,TGTGCCAGCAACAACGGGAATGAGCAGTTCTTC
TRBV4-1,-,TRBJ1-5,-,CASSQGPIGNQPQHF,TGCGCCAGCAGCCAAGGCCCAATTGGCAATCAGCCCCAGCATTTT
TRBV19,-,TRBJ1-3,-,CASSIWGGPGNTIYF,TGTGCCAGTAGTATCTGGGGTGGCCCCGGCAACACCATATATTTT
TRBV4-1,-,TRBJ2-7,-,CASSPNTGSYEQYF,TGCGCCAGCAGCCCAAATACAGGGAGCTACGAGCAGTACTTC
TRBV6-6,-,TRBJ1-2,-,CASSPGATGYTF,TGTGCCAGCAGTCCAGGGGCGACTGGCTACACCTTC
TRBV11-2,-,TRBJ1-5,-,CASSFGQFSNQPQHF,TGTGCCAGCAGCTTCGGACAGTTTAGCAATCAGCCCCAGCATTTT
TRBV9,TRBD2,TRBJ2-1,-,CASSAILQGTSGSNEQFF,TGTGCCAGCAGCGCGATCCTTCAAGGGACTAGCGGGAGTAATGAGCAGTTCTTC
TRBV2,-,TRBJ1-1,-,CASSGPPNTEAFF,TGTGCCAGCAGTGGACCGCCGAACACTGAAGCTTTCTTT
TRBV29-1,TRBD1,TRBJ2-2,-,CSVNTADREATGELFF,TGCAGCGTCAATACCGCGGACAGGGAAGCCACCGGGGAGCTGTTTTTT
TRBV20-1,-,TRBJ2-5,-,CSAPGEETQYF,TGCAGTGCTCCGGGGGAAGAGACCCAGTACTTC
TRBV11-1,TRBD1,TRBJ1-1,-,CASSLYYSQGNQAEAFF,TGTGCCAGCAGCTTATACTACTCACAGGGGAATCAGGCTGAAGCTTTCTTT
TRBV27,TRBD1,TRBJ2-1,-,CASSGQGDYNEQFF,TGTGCCAGCAGCGGACAGGGGGATTACAATGAGCAGTTCTTC
TRBV10-1,-,TRBJ2-3,few,CASSEDRFLGTQYF,TGCGCCAGCAGTGAGGACAGGTTCCTTGGTACGCAGTATTTT
TRBV7-9,TRBD1,TRBJ1-2,few,CASSLGTGERGYTF,TGTGCCAGCAGCTTAGGGACAGGTGAACGTGGCTACACCTTC
TRBV7-9,TRBD1,TRBJ2-7,-,CASSLVGTGGTYEQYF,TGTGCCAGCAGCTTAGTAGGGACAGGGGGAACCTACGAGCAGTACTTC
TRBV7-2,TRBD2,TRBJ2-1,-,CASSFLLAGGGNNEQFF,TGTGCCAGCAGCTTCCTACTAGCGGGGGGAGGGAACAATGAGCAGTTCTTC
TRBV9,-,TRBJ2-5,-,CASSETGSYRETQYF,TGTGCCAGCAGCGAAACCGGGAGCTACCGGGAGACCCAGTACTTC
TRBV29-1,-,TRBJ2-2,-,CSVRLTGELFF,TGCAGCGTTCGGCTCACCGGGGAGCTGTTTTTT
TRBV2,-,TRBJ1-1,-,CASTEGVTGPFLNTEAFF,TGTGCCAGCACCGAAGGGGTCACAGGACCTTTTCTGAACACTGAAGCTTTCTTT
TRBV7-3,TRBD2,TRBJ2-1,-,CASSGGSPYNEQFF,TGTGCCAGCAGCGGCGGGAGTCCGTACAATGAGCAGTTCTTC